The source of this T cell receptor beta chain is a study of cytomegalovirus exposure and HLA in healthy donors. Study-level findings and limits: The listing of about 150 TCR beta chains classed them as cytomegalovirus-associated.

CDR3 length: 14 residues. The junction had 3 bases not matched to a gene; V was cut back by 0 bases and J by 6 bases. Germline lookup yields CDR1 SNHLY and CDR2 FYNNEI. Libraries were prepared by immunoSEQ multiplex PCR; TCRdb keeps only in-frame clonotypes and omits some of them. Of roughly 300,000 clones detected, roughly 87% appear once; the ten largest clones hold roughly 1.2%. Turning to this clone: The antigen is undetermined.

The chain recombines TRBV2 with TRBJ2-7; 9 bases agree with TRBD1. The clonotype originates from a woman aged 25 to 39 in good health and CMV-seropositive. Sequencing was performed on PBMCs. In DNA form, the CDR3 reads TGTGCCAGCAGTGAAGCGCTGACAGGGGGCGAGCAGTACTTC. It encodes CASSEALTGGEQYF.